These 26 T cell receptor beta chains were all obtained from the same sample, sequenced in a study of blood T cell repertoires in COVID-19 (dated by TCRdb to 2019 to 2021). The library was generated by the immunoSEQ multiplex PCR assay. The clones in this table, taken by TCRdb from immuneACCESS, are in-frame only. Not every clone is retained; where verified, under half of the shortfall comes from an unresolved V gene, and the cause of the rest is unknown. The sample table records 150,000 or so clones; roughly 82% of these occur just once. The leading ten clones occupy roughly 8.1% of the sample. The sequenced material came from peripheral blood. These receptors all stem from a woman aged 70-85 years with acute or convalescent COVID-19.

The chain recombines TRBV11-3 with TRBJ2-1; D call uncertain. Trimming shortened V by 2 bases and J by 3 bases, and 11 bases separated the two germline ends. The CDR3 length is 15 residues. The germline gives CDR1 SGHNT, CDR2 YENEEA. The CDR3 DNA sequence: TGTGCCAGCAGCTTAAATCGTGGCGGCTACAATGAGCAGTTCTTC. Residues: CASSLNRGGYNEQFF. The variable domain in full, completed from reference TRBV11-3 and TRBJ2-1, reads EAGVVQSPRYKIIEKKQPVAFWCNPISGHNTLYWYLQNLGQGPELLIRYENEEAVDDSQLPKDRFSAERLKGVDSTLKIQPAELGDSAVYLCASSLNRGGYNEQFFGPGTRLTVL.

The chain uses TRBV10-3 and TRBJ2-7; no clear D. Germline assignment: CDR1 ENHRY and CDR2 SYGVKD. CDR3 size: 14 residues. The ends were cut back, 5 bases at V and 2 bases at J, with 13 bases in the middle. CDR3 nucleotide sequence: TGTGCCATCAGTAGTGCCGGTCGCACCTACGAGCAGTACTTC. This encodes CAISSAGRTYEQYF.

About this clone: One end of the junction is discordant with germline, which a read error may explain. This chain uses TRBV19 with TRBJ2-4; 7 nucleotides match TRBD1. The V gene's germline CDR1 is LNHDA and CDR2 SQIVND (reference sequence). The CDR3 length is 15 residues. The CDR3 sequence is CASSVHGQEKSIQYF. The CDR3 DNA reads TGTGCCAGTAGTGTCCACGGACAGGAAAAAAGCATTCAGTACTTC.

The gene calls are TRBV18 and TRBJ1-1; tentative D call: TRBD1 (6 bases). The CDR3 covers 14 residues. Deletions cut 5 bases from V and 7 bases from J, with 17 bases between. Germline CDR1 and CDR2: KGHSH and LQKENI. CDR3 sequence reads: CASSNRAGAFEAFF. CDR3 DNA sequence: TGTGCCAGCTCAAACAGGGCAGGGGCCTTTGAAGCTTTCTTT. Supplemented by reference TRBV18 and TRBJ1-1, the full variable domain reads NAGVMQNPRHLVRRRGQEARLRCSPMKGHSHVYWYRQLPEEGLKFMVYLQKENIIDESGMPKERFSAEFPKEGPSILRIQQVVRGDSAAYFCASSNRAGAFEAFFGQGTRLTVV.

The chain recombines TRBV5-4 with TRBJ2-1; 8 nucleotides agree with TRBD2. The CDR3 is made up of 15 amino acids. The V gene end was trimmed by 0 bases and the J gene end by 6 bases; junction bases not matched to a gene: 5. CDR1 SGHNT and CDR2 YYREEE come from the germline V gene (reference sequence). This CDR3 is CASSLVGLAGNEQFF. Here the CDR3 DNA reads TGTGCCAGCAGCTTGGTAGGGCTAGCGGGCAATGAGCAGTTCTTC.

This chain links TRBV5-4 with TRBJ2-3; 12 positions agree with TRBD2. Trimming cost V 3 bases and J 0 bases; bases outside gene matches: 2. Germline-derived CDR1 and CDR2 are SGHNT and YYREEE (reference sequence). The CDR3 length is 16 residues. The chain's CDR3 is CASSSGLAGSTDTQYF. CDR3 DNA sequence: TGTGCCAGCAGCTCTGGACTAGCGGGGAGCACAGATACGCAGTATTTT.

The V gene is TRBV6-1, the J gene TRBJ2-6; no clear D. Trimming removed 3 bases from V and 1 base from J, with 4 bases in between. Per germline, CDR1 MNHNS and CDR2 SASEGT. This CDR3 is 14 amino acids long. The CDR3 DNA follows: TGTGCCAGCAGTGACAGATCTGGGGCCAACGTCCTGACTTTC. This sequence encodes CASSDRSGANVLTF.

This clone has a single count. This chain connects TRBV11-2 to TRBJ2-2; D is unresolved. CDR3 size: 16 residues. Per the germline V gene, CDR1 is SGHAT and CDR2 is FQNNGV. V lost 3 bases, J lost 1 base, and 12 bases lay in between. CDR3 in DNA: TGTGCCAGCAGCTTGCCATTGTCGGGGAACACCGGGGAGCTGTTTTTT. It is translated as CASSLPLSGNTGELFF.

There are a few counts of this clone. The chain joins TRBV7-2 to TRBJ1-1; maybe TRBD1 (5 bases). This CDR3 has 16 residues. The germline V gene encodes CDR1 SGHTA and CDR2 FQGNSA. V was trimmed by 5 bases and J by 1 base, leaving 17 bases between them. The CDR3 DNA is TGTGCCAGCAGCCCCTGGAGAGCAGGGAAGAACACTGAAGCTTTCTTT. Translation: CASSPWRAGKNTEAFF. Based on the CDR3 plus reference TRBV7-2 and TRBJ1-1, the full variable domain is GAGVSQSPSNKVTEKGKDVELRCDPISGHTALYWYRQSLGQGLEFLIYFQGNSAPDKSGLPSDRFSAERTGGSVSTLTIQRTQQEDSAVYLCASSPWRAGKNTEAFFGQGTRLTVV.

This chain joins TRBV29-1 and TRBJ2-1, with 9 bases that match TRBD2. The CDR3 is 14 residues long. Germline trimming cut 8 bases from V and 6 bases from J; bases unmatched to any gene: 11. CDR1 is SQVTM, CDR2 ANQGSEA, per germline. This CDR3 is CSSEAAGGVNEQFF. For the CDR3, the DNA is TGCAGCTCTGAAGCTGCGGGAGGGGTCAATGAGCAGTTCTTC.

This chain joins TRBV28 and TRBJ1-2, with D perhaps TRBD1 (6 bases). Germline CDR1 MDHEN, CDR2 SYDVKM. The CDR3 spans 14 residues. V dropped 6 bases and J dropped 9 bases, with 20 bases sitting between them. CDR3 in DNA: TGTGCCAGCAGCAACCCGGACATCACAGGGAGCTACACCTTC. Translated: CASSNPDITGSYTF.

CDR3 bases: TGTGCCAGCAGCCAATTAGGAGGGCTGGAGACCCAGTACTTC. The encoded protein is CASSQLGGLETQYF. V usage is TRBV3-1 (or the pseudogene TRBV3-2) and J usage is TRBJ2-5; the D gene is possibly TRBD2 (6 bases). CDR1 and CDR2 (germline): LGHDT, YNNKEL (reference sequence). Trimming took off 2 bases at V and 5 bases at J, with 12 bases between the two ends. This CDR3 contains 14 residues.

The rearrangement links TRBV5-1 to TRBJ1-3; D not certain. This CDR3 spans 15 amino acids. Germline loops: CDR1 SGHRS, CDR2 YFSETQ. The V end lost 0 bases, the J end lost 4 bases, and 11 bases lay between the germline ends. The CDR3 sequence: CASSLELGPGNTIYF. The CDR3 DNA is TGCGCCAGCAGCTTGGAGCTGGGCCCGGGAAACACCATATATTTT.

The V gene is TRBV10-3, the J gene TRBJ2-1; the match to TRBD2 covers 13 bases. The CDR3 runs to 16 residues. In germline, CDR1 is ENHRY, CDR2 SYGVKD. Losses at the gene ends were 4 bases for V and 9 bases for J; bases not matched to a gene: 9. The CDR3 protein is CAISGVGTSGTGEQFF. The CDR3 region has the DNA TGTGCCATCAGTGGGGTAGGGACTAGCGGGACTGGTGAGCAGTTCTTC.

The chain links TRBV28 to TRBJ2-7; D unclear. The CDR3 consists of 15 residues. Trimming took off 7 bases at V and 2 bases at J, with 18 bases between the two ends. Per germline, CDR1 MDHEN and CDR2 SYDVKM. CDR3 coding DNA: TGTGCCAGCACCATGCCCGGCTGGAGTCCCTACGAGCAGTACTTC. Translation gives CASTMPGWSPYEQYF.

This clone occurred a few times. As DNA, the CDR3 is TGCGCCAGCAGTGAGTCCGGACTAGCGGGAGATGAGCAGTTCTTC. Translated, it gives CASSESGLAGDEQFF. The chain recombines TRBV10-1 with TRBJ2-1, with 13 positions matching TRBD2. CDR1 and CDR2 (germline): WNHNN, SYGVQD (reference sequence). V trimming: 0 bases; J trimming: 8 bases; junction bases outside the gene matches: 1. This CDR3 has 15 amino acids.

V and J are TRBV19 and TRBJ2-1; 10 bases line up with TRBD2. The CDR3 consists of 18 residues. Germline-derived CDR1 and CDR2 are LNHDA and SQIVND (reference sequence). The V segment lost 6 bases and the J segment 0 bases; nucleotides outside the gene matches: 11. DNA for the CDR3: TGTGCCAGTAGCCACCGGACTAGCGGTTACAGCTCCTACAATGAGCAGTTCTTC. It specifies CASSHRTSGYSSYNEQFF.

The V gene is TRBV7-8, the J gene TRBJ2-3; TRBD2 matches 9 bases. CDR1 is SGHVS and CDR2 is FQNEAQ in the germline V gene. Trimming cost V 5 bases and J 1 base; bases outside gene matches: 7. This CDR3 comprises 16 residues. The CDR3 DNA follows: TGTGCCAGCAGCGTCCTCTGGACTAGCGGCACAGATACGCAGTATTTT. Translation: CASSVLWTSGTDTQYF.

The V and J genes are TRBV6-4 and TRBJ1-5; 7 bases match TRBD1. V was pared by 1 base and J by 7 bases, with 16 bases of the junction left unmatched. The germline V gene encodes CDR1 MRHNA and CDR2 SNTAGT. CDR3 length: 18 residues. The CDR3 bases are TGTGCCAGCAGTGACTACACATCATCACAGGGGAAGGGCCAGCCCCAGCATTTT. Its translation is CASSDYTSSQGKGQPQHF.

The rearrangement links TRBV4-1 to TRBJ1-1, with 11 positions matching TRBD1. V trimming: 4 bases; J trimming: 1 base; junction bases outside the gene matches: 5. Germline CDR1 reads MGHRA; CDR2 reads YSYEKL. The CDR3 contains 16 residues. The CDR3 reads CASSPGTGGANTEAFF. Written as DNA, the CDR3 is TGCGCCAGCAGCCCCGGGACAGGGGGGGCGAACACTGAAGCTTTCTTT.

This clone was seen a single time. The chain combines TRBV5-4 with TRBJ2-1; TRBD2 matches at 7 bases. The CDR3 has 14 amino acids. V trimming: 4 bases; J trimming: 5 bases; junction bases outside the gene matches: 6. The germline V gene has CDR1 SGHNT and CDR2 YYREEE (reference sequence). The CDR3 is CASSPPGLHNEQFF. In DNA, the CDR3 is TGTGCCAGCAGCCCACCGGGACTACACAATGAGCAGTTCTTC. The full variable domain, completed using reference TRBV5-4 and TRBJ2-1, is ETGVTQSPTHLIKTRGQQVTLRCSSQSGHNTVSWYQQALGQGPQFIFQYYREEENGRGNFPPRFSGLQFPNYSSELNVNALELDDSALYLCASSPPGLHNEQFFGPGTRLTVL.

The V call is TRBV5-1, the J call TRBJ1-4, with TRBD1 matching 9 bases. The CDR3 loop spans 15 amino acids. CDR1 and CDR2 from the germline V gene are SGHRS and YFSETQ. The trim removed 4 bases at V and 11 bases at J, leaving 12 bases unmatched. CDR3 sequence (DNA): TGCGCCAGCAGCGAGGGACAGGGAGAACTGGGGAAACTGTTTTTT. This encodes CASSEGQGELGKLFF.

This clone was picked up a small number of times. The chain has TRBV24-1 and TRBJ1-1; D is undetermined. The CDR3 is 14 residues long. Per the germline V gene, CDR1 is KGHDR and CDR2 is SFDVKD. The V end was cut by 7 bases, the J end by 0 bases, with 11 bases between. CDR3 coding DNA: TGTGCCACCAGGGGATTCGGGATGAACACTGAAGCTTTCTTT. Its translation is CATRGFGMNTEAFF.

V is TRBV12-3 or TRBV12-4 and J is TRBJ1-1, with no clear D. V was cut by 2 bases and J by 4 bases, with 8 bases left in between. CDR3 length: 13 residues. CDR3 protein: CASSLTYGTEAFF. In nucleotides, the CDR3 is TGTGCCAGCAGTTTAACATATGGCACTGAAGCTTTCTTT.

This chain joins TRBV3-1 (or the pseudogene TRBV3-2) and TRBJ1-1; TRBD1 is a possible D gene (5 bases). V was cut by 0 bases and J by 11 bases, with 13 bases left in between. CDR1 and CDR2 from the germline V gene are LGHDT and YNNKEL (reference sequence). The CDR3 is made up of 13 amino acids. This CDR3 is CASSQDPGLEAFF. DNA of the CDR3: TGTGCCAGCAGCCAAGATCCGGGACTTGAGGCTTTCTTT.

The table lists this clone with a count of one. The chain's CDR3 is CASSFPGTSGSFYNEQFF. The DNA for the CDR3 is TGTGCCAGCAGCTTTCCCGGGACTAGCGGGAGCTTTTACAATGAGCAGTTCTTC. The J gene is TRBJ2-1, the V gene TRBV7-2, with 14 bases identical to TRBD2. The CDR3 is 18 amino acids. CDR1 and CDR2 (germline): SGHTA, FQGNSA. V lost 3 bases and J lost 4; bases outside the gene matches: 8.